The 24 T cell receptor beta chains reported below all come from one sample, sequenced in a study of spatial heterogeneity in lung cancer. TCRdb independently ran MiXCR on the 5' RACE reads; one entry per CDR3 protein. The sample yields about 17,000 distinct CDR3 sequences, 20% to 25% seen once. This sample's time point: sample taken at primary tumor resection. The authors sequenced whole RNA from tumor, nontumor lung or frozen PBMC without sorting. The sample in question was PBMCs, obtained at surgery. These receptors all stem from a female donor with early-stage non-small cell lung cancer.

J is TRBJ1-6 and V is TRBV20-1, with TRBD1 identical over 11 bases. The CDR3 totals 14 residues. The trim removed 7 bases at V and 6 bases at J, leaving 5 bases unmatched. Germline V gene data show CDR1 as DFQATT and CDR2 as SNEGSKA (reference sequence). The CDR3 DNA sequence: TGCAGTGTCGCCGGGACAGGGGGTAATTCACCCCTCCACTTT. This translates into CSVAGTGGNSPLHF.

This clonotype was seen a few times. In DNA form, the CDR3 reads TGTGCCAGCAGCGAGGGACGGGACAGCCCCTACAATGAGCAGTTCTTC. Translating gives CASSEGRDSPYNEQFF. The J gene is TRBJ2-1, the V gene TRBV9; TRBD1 agrees at 7 bases. Trimming cost V 3 bases and J 2 bases; bases outside gene matches: 8. The CDR3 runs 16 residues. Germline assignment: CDR1 SGDLS and CDR2 YYNGEE.

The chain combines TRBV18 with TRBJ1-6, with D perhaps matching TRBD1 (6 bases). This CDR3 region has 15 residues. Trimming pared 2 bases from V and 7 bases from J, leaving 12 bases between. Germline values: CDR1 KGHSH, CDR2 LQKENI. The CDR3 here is CASSPTGQSNSPLHF. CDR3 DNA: TGTGCCAGCTCACCAACCGGACAGTCAAATTCACCCCTCCACTTT.

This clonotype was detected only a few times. CDR3 coding DNA: TGTGCCAGCAGTAGGCAGGGCTACGAGCAGTACTTC. Translating it yields CASSRQGYEQYF. The V call is TRBV12-3 or TRBV12-4, the J call TRBJ2-7; D possibly corresponds to TRBD1 (5 bases). The CDR3 is 12 residues long. The V gene lost 5 bases and the J gene lost 3 bases, with 8 bases spanning the gap.

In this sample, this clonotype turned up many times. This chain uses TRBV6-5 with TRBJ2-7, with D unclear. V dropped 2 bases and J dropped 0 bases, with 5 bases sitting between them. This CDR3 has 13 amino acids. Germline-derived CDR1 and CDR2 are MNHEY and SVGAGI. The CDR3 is CASSYTNSYEQYF. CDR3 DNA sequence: TGTGCCAGCAGTTACACCAACTCCTACGAGCAGTACTTC.

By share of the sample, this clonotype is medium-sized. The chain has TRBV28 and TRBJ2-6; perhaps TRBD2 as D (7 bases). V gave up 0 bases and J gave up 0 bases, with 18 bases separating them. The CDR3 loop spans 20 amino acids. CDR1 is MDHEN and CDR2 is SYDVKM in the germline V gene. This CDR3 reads CASSLWGGQQEYSGANVLTF. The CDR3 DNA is TGTGCCAGCAGTTTATGGGGGGGGCAGCAAGAGTACTCTGGGGCCAACGTCCTGACTTTC.

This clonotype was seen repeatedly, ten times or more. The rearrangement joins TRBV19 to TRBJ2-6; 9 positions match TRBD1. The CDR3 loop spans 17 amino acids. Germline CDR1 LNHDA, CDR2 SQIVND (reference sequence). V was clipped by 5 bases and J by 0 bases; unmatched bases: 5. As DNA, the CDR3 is TGTGCCAGTAGTCCGGGACAGGGAAGCTCTGGGGCCAACGTCCTGACTTTC. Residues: CASSPGQGSSGANVLTF.

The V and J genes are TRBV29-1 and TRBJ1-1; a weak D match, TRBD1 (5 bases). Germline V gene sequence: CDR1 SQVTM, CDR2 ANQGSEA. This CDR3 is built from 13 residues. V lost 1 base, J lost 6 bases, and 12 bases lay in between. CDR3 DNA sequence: TGCAGCGTTGAAGGAGGGCGGGGCGCTGAAGCTTTCTTT. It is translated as CSVEGGRGAEAFF. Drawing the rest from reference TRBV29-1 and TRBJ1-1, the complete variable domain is SAVISQKPSRDICQRGTSLTIQCQVDSQVTMMFWYRQQPGQSLTLIATANQGSEATYESGFVIDKFPISRPNLTFSTLTVSNMSPEDSSIYLCSVEGGRGAEAFFGQGTRLTVV.

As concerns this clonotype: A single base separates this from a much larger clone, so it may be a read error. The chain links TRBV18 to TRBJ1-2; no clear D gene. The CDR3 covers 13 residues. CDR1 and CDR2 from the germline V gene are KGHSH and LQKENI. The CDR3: CVSSPRPDLGYTF. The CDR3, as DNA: TGTGTCAGCTCACCAAGGCCAGATTTAGGCTACACCTTC.

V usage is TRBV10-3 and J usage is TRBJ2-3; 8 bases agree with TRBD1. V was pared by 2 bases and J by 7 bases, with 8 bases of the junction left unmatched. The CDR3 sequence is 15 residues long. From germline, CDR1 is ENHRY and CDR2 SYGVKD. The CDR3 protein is CAISEDRGRMNTQYF. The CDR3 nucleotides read TGTGCCATCAGTGAGGACAGGGGAAGGATGAATACGCAGTATTTT.

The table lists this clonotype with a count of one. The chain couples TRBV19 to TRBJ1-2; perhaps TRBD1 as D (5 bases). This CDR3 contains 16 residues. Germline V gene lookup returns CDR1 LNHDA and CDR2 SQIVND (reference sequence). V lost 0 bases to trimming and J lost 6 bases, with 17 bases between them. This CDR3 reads CASSIDQGVPLDGYTF. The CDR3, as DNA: TGTGCCAGTAGTATAGATCAAGGGGTCCCCCTGGATGGCTACACCTTC.

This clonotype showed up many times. The CDR3 loop reads CASTRDKQETQYF. For the CDR3, the DNA is TGTGCCAGCACCCGGGACAAGCAAGAGACCCAGTACTTC. The V gene is TRBV2, the J gene TRBJ2-5; possible D gene TRBD1, 6 bases. The germline CDR1 and CDR2 sequences are SNHLY and FYNNEI. The CDR3 is 13 amino acids. Trimming took off 7 bases at V and 2 bases at J, with 11 bases between the two ends.

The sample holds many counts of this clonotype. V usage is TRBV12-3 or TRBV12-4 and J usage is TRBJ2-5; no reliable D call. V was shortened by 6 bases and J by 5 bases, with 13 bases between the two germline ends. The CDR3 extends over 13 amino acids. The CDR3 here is CASRPQERETQYF. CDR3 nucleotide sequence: TGTGCCAGCAGGCCCCAGGAGAGGGAGACCCAGTACTTC.

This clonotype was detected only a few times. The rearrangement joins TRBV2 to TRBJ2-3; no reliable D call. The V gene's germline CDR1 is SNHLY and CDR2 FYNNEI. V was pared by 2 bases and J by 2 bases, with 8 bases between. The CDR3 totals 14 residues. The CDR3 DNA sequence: TGTGCCAGCAGTGAACCCCAGGACACAGATACGCAGTATTTT. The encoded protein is CASSEPQDTDTQYF.

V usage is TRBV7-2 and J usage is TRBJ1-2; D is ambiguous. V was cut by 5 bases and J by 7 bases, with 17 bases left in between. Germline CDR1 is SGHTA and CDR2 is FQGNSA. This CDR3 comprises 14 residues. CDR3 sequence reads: CASSPSPQLPGYTF. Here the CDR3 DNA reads TGTGCCAGCAGCCCAAGCCCACAACTCCCTGGCTACACCTTC.

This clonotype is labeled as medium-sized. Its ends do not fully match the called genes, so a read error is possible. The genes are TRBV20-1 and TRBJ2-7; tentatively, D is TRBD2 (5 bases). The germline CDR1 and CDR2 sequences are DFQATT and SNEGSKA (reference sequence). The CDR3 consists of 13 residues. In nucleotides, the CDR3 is TGCAGTGTTAGAGGGCCGGCCGCCTACGAGCAGTACTTC. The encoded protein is CSVRGPAAYEQYF.

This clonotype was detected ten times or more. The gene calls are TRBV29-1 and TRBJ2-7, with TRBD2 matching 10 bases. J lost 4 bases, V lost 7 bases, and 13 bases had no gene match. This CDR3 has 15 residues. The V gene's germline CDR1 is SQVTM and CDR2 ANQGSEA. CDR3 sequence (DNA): TGCAGCGCAAACCTTAAGGCTAGCGGGAGTTACGAGCAGTACTTC. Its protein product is CSANLKASGSYEQYF.

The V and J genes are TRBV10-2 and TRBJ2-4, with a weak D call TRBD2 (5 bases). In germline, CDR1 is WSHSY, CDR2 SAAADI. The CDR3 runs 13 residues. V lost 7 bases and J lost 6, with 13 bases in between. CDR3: CASISPGTNIQYF. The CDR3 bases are TGCGCCAGCATATCTCCGGGAACAAACATTCAGTACTTC.

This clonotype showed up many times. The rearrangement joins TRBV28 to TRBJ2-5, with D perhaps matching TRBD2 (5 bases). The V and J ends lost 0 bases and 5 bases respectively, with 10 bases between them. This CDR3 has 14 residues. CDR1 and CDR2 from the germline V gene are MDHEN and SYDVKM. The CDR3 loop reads CASSLWAGGETQYF. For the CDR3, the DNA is TGTGCCAGCAGTTTATGGGCGGGTGGGGAGACCCAGTACTTC.

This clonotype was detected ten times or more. DNA of the CDR3: TGTGCCAGCAGCTTATCCGGGGCCTACGAGCAGTACTTC. This sequence encodes CASSLSGAYEQYF. The chain couples TRBV7-2 to TRBJ2-7; maybe TRBD2 (5 bases). The V end lost 2 bases, the J end lost 2 bases, and 7 bases lay between the germline ends. The CDR3 consists of 13 residues. Germline V gives CDR1 SGHTA, CDR2 FQGNSA.

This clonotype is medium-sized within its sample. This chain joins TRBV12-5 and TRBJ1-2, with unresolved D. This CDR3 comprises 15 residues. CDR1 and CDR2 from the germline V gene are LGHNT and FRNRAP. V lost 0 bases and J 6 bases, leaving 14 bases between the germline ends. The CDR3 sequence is CASGLVPATKHGYTF. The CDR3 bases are TGTGCTAGTGGTTTGGTCCCCGCTACTAAGCATGGCTACACCTTC.

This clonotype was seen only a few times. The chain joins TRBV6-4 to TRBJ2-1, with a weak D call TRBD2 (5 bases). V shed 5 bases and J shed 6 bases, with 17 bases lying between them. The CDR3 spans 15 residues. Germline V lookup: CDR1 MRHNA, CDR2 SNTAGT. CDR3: CASSTWRGGFNEQFF. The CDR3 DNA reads TGTGCCAGCAGTACCTGGCGCGGAGGATTCAATGAGCAGTTCTTC.

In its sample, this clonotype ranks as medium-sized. Written as DNA, the CDR3 is TGTGCCAGCAGTCTTCTAGGGGGGCAGGGAAACAATGGCTACACCTTC. It specifies CASSLLGGQGNNGYTF. This chain joins TRBV12-3 or TRBV12-4 and TRBJ1-2; possibly TRBD1 for D (6 bases). The CDR3 covers 16 residues. V lost 5 bases to trimming and J lost 6 bases, with 22 bases between them.

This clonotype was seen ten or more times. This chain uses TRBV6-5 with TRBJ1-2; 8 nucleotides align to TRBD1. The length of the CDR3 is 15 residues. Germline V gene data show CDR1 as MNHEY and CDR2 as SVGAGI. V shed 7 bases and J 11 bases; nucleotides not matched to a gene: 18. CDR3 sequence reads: CASTTGGTGGNRYTF. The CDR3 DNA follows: TGTGCCAGCACTACTGGCGGGACAGGAGGGAATAGGTACACCTTC.